Below, one TCR beta chain is given with its context. Its antigen is not known. Relapse after autologous stem cell transplantation occurred in every patient, and brentuximab vedotin exposure varied. This CDR3 contains 14 residues. Germline V gives CDR1 SGHAT, CDR2 FQNNGV. V shed 5 bases and J shed 5 bases, with 16 bases lying between them. This record belongs to a study of PD-1 blockade in classical Hodgkin lymphoma. Regarding the study as a whole: Patients with an early start, nivolumab under 1 year after ASCT, were excluded. Complete responders' diversity at baseline resembled that of newly diagnosed patients.

Libraries were prepared by immunoSEQ multiplex PCR; TCRdb keeps only in-frame clonotypes and omits some of them. The table has tens of thousands of clones, around 70% seen once. The TCR sequence derives from a human donor with classical Hodgkin lymphoma. This chain connects TRBV11-2 to TRBJ2-7, with D possibly being TRBD1 or TRBD2 (6 bases each). Specimen: peripheral blood mononuclear cells (PBMCs), collected at baseline. CDR3: CASSPSPGADEQYF. CDR3 nucleotides: TGTGCCAGCAGCCCCAGCCCGGGGGCCGACGAGCAGTACTTC.